This TCR beta chain was captured in a study of cytomegalovirus exposure and HLA in healthy donors. General observations from the study: Most TCR sequences were rare, but some public TCRs occurred in many donors. Altogether, 160 or so TCR beta chains were recorded as cytomegalovirus-associated. By HLA locus, TCR association rates varied in a later analysis, with DRB1 showing the most and HLA-C the fewest.

Unrecorded immune exposure was likely among donors, who were nominally healthy when sampled. The primer mix had 60 Vbeta and 13 Jbeta primers. The assay was immunoSEQ multiplex PCR, and TCRdb's table has in-frame clones only and misses some. The profile shows 120,000 to 150,000 clones, roughly 73% of them singletons. As for this clone: Its antigen remains unidentified.

The CDR3 sequence is 15 residues long. V was trimmed by 5 bases and J by 8 bases, leaving 21 bases between them. Per germline, CDR1 SGHAT and CDR2 FQNNGV. Source material: PBMCs. The V call is TRBV11-2, the J call TRBJ1-2; possibly TRBD1 for D (6 bases). The source of this sequence is a man in his forties or fifties in good health and CMV-seronegative. Here the CDR3 DNA reads TGTGCCAGCAGCCATACAGGGTCGCCGAGGGAAGGCTACACCTTC. It yields the protein CASSHTGSPREGYTF.